This TCR beta chain originates from a study of T cell changes during pregnancy in multiple sclerosis. CDR1 SEHNR and CDR2 FQNEAQ come from the germline V gene (reference sequence). There are 14 residues in the CDR3. After removal of 5 bases from V and 0 bases from J, the junction contained 1 base not matched to a gene. Some clones are missing from TCRdb's copy, which holds only in-frame ones; the method was immunoSEQ multiplex PCR. The sample holds around 69,000 clones, approximately 92% seen once. The sample in question was peripheral blood, obtained in the second trimester of pregnancy. The chain recombines TRBV7-9 with TRBJ1-5; TRBD1 matches at 7 bases. The receptor's source is a female donor in good health, enrolled as a control in a pregnancy study. CDR3 nucleotides: TGTGCCAGCAGCCGACAGGGTAGCAATCAGCCCCAGCATTTT. Its protein product is CASSRQGSNQPQHF.